Sequencing of this T cell receptor (beta chain) was carried out in a study of T cells after yellow fever vaccination (dated by TCRdb to the late 2010s). For the wider study: The SMART-Seq v4 Ultra Low Input RNA kit was used to prepare libraries from fractions with low cell numbers. To follow T-cell clones before and after both primary and booster YFV17D yellow fever vaccination, bulk TCR alpha and beta repertoires underwent longitudinal sequencing. The cohort comprised two healthy male donors, one aged 18 to 30 and one aged 30 to 39 years. Blood samples were taken at several timepoints before and after primary and secondary immunization, and bulk PBMC replicates and cell subsets were isolated. Study-wide conclusions, independent of this receptor: A small fraction of clonotypes showed up in both the CD4 and CD8 compartments, probably as a result of convergent recombination. Compared with the primary T-cell response, the secondary T-cell response was weaker but faster, peaking on day 5 rather than day 15. Because only two donors were included in the study, the extent to which the findings can be generalized is limited. FACS-sorted repertoires could contain abundant contaminating clonotypes from the bulk population, so computational filtering was required. After the booster, most of the clones that had expanded following primary vaccination were detected again (approximately 95% of CD4 and roughly 88% of CD8), which suggests that memory was broadly maintained.

Taken with the paper, the label for treatment or condition translates to: live attenuated yellow fever vaccine strain. At each blood-draw timepoint, two biological replicates of bulk PBMCs were collected. PBMCs were isolated from peripheral blood using a standard Ficoll-Paque protocol. TriZol was used to extract RNA from bulk PBMCs, from CD4 and CD8 fractions, and from dextramer-positive and dextramer-negative fractions. TCR cDNA was made using 5'RACE template switching, a step that added a universal primer site and unique molecular identifiers. Priming for cDNA synthesis came from both the TCR alpha and TCR beta constant segments. Library amplification used two PCR steps, and the second PCR step added sample barcodes and sequencing adapters. Libraries were sequenced on Illumina HiSeq 2500 (2x100 bp) or NovaSeq (2x150 bp). Per the source publication's procedure: MIGEC handled demultiplexing of reads and collapsing into UMI consensus sequences, while MiXCR performed V(D)J alignment. Clonotypes responding to the vaccine were identified with edgeR on replicate PBMC samples, with the criteria of FDR below 0.01 and a log2 fold change above 5 up to day 15. CD4 or CD8 identity was assigned to each bulk clonotype according to whether the clonotype was present at higher abundance in the sequenced CD4 repertoire or the sequenced CD8 repertoire. TCRdb handled the public reads itself, with Q25 trimming in fastp and clone calling in MiXCR, and kept productive beta chains. Here each entry gathers all rows of one CDR3 protein and keeps the most common genes and DNA. Here the V and J calls rest on TCRdb's processing, not on the authors' analysis. This sample comprises under 600,000 distinct CDR3 sequences, 13% of them detected only once. The ten largest make up over 13% of the sample.

This clonotype was found a few times. Its specific antigen is unknown. No base quality values were provided; no much bigger clone lies one nucleotide off. From a lookup of the germline V gene (reference sequence), CDR1 and CDR2 are SEHNR and FQNEAQ. The CDR3 runs 14 amino acids, cysteine and phenylalanine included. The entry retains the CDR3 DNA only, 42 bases that are in frame from base 1. For this chain, trimming is 5 bases at the V end and 7 bases at the J end, and the number of junction bases without a gene match is 10. The rearrangement combines TRBV7-9 with TRBJ2-5, and TRBD2 aligns with 7 junction nucleotides. This specimen consisted of PBMCs, obtained on the day of the yellow fever booster vaccination. This TCR came from a man aged 30 to 39 who received the YFV17D yellow fever vaccine. This receptor has the CDR3 CASSLASGGGTQYF. The DNA is as follows: TGTGCCAGCAGCCTGGCTAGCGGCGGAGGGACCCAGTACTTC.